This T cell receptor beta chain is from a study of neoadjuvant nivolumab and ipilimumab in lung cancer. Assay: immunoSEQ multiplex PCR; the TCRdb copy retains only in-frame clones and omits some. Among a few thousand clones, 91% were seen once, and the ten largest hold 2.5% to 4%. The table lists this clone with a count of one. Its antigen is still unknown. Points from the study as a whole: Only two of four nivolumab-treated tumors gained richness and clonality by surgery.

The clonotype was recovered from an adult with non-small cell lung cancer. Some clones in this sample may be carry-over from other donors' samples. Sequenced material: blood, taken after neoadjuvant nivolumab, alone or with ipilimumab, at or shortly before surgery.

In DNA, the CDR3 is TGTGCCAGCTCACCACGTTCTGTGCACACCGGGGAGCTGTTTTTT. Protein sequence: CASSPRSVHTGELFF. This chain links TRBV18 with TRBJ2-2; D call uncertain. The CDR3 consists of 15 residues. CDR1 and CDR2 from the germline V gene are KGHSH and LQKENI. Trimming cost V 1 base and J 3 bases, with 9 bases left between them.